The clone carrying this TCR beta chain was counted ten times or more. Amplified TCR beta CDR3 regions came from RNA transcripts. The TCR CDR3 first-round RT-PCR relied on the HTBI primer set. TCRdb passed the multiplex PCR reads through MiXCR, listing each CDR3 protein once. This table holds about 360,000 distinct CDR3 sequences, 13% found once. V was pared by 4 bases and J by 4 bases, with 8 bases of the junction left unmatched. The CDR3 runs 16 residues. Germline values: CDR1 SGHTA, CDR2 FQGNSA. This record belongs to a study of T cells in Graves' hyperthyroidism and ophthalmopathy. This TCR derives from a young woman with Graves' hyperthyroidism. The chain is built from TRBV7-2 and TRBJ2-3; 10 positions agree with TRBD2. Sequencing input: blood. The CDR3 sequence: CASSSVAGGNPDTQYF. The CDR3 DNA is TGTGCCAGCAGCTCCGTAGCGGGAGGAAATCCAGATACGCAGTATTTT.